The clone carrying this T cell receptor (beta chain) was recorded many times. Antigen unknown. The data are from a study of T cells after yellow fever vaccination. Study observations and caveats: Most clones from primary vaccination were detected again post-booster (roughly 95% CD4, approximately 90% CD8).

V was trimmed by 5 bases and J by 2 bases, leaving 20 bases between them. CDR1 is SGHTA and CDR2 is FQGNSA in the germline V gene. The CDR3 is 17 amino acids. For TCR, cDNA came from 5'RACE template switching, which added a universal primer site and UMIs. TCRdb recomputed calls from the 5' RACE reads with MiXCR, one row per CDR3 protein. Here the sample spans roughly 160,000 distinct CDR3 sequences, 6% to 7.5% being singletons. The source material was CD4+ T cells sorted from PBMCs, sampled 4 to 5 days after the first yellow fever vaccination. V gene TRBV7-2 combines with J gene TRBJ2-3; tentatively, D is TRBD1 or TRBD2 (6 bases each). The receptor was derived from a man aged 18 to 30 who received the YFV17D yellow fever vaccine. The CDR3 bases are TGTGCCAGCAGCCGGGGGCGGGTCCCGGCTTTCACAGATACGCAGTATTTT. Translating it yields CASSRGRVPAFTDTQYF. Variable domain in full (rest from reference TRBV7-2 and TRBJ2-3): GAGVSQSPSNKVTEKGKDVELRCDPISGHTALYWYRQSLGQGLEFLIYFQGNSAPDKSGLPSDRFSAERTGGSVSTLTIQRTQQEDSAVYLCASSRGRVPAFTDTQYFGPGTRLTVL.